Listed below are T cell receptor beta chains from one sample, sequenced in a study of response to subunit inactivated influenza vaccine. In TCRdb, the RT-PCR reads were re-called with MiXCR into one record per CDR3 protein. Of 500,000 to 750,000 distinct CDR3 sequences in the sample, around 15% are singletons; the top ten hold around 10%. Sample: PBMCs from blood, taken approximately 13 days after vaccination. Receptors originate from a man aged 45-60 years who received an inactivated influenza vaccine. Each CDR3 is given with its conserved first and last residue. Fields, in order: J gene, CDR3 length, V gene, clone size, D gene, CDR3 DNA, CDR3 protein. D genes are given only for firm matches. Clone size appears in some rows only: once, few, many, or a class for an expanded clone.

J gene: TRBJ2-7; CDR3 length: 16; V gene: TRBV27; clone size: few; D gene: TRBD2; CDR3 DNA: TGTGCCAGCAGTTTTGGGGGTAGCGGGGGACCCTACGAGCAGTACTTC; CDR3 protein: CASSFGGSGGPYEQYF
J gene: TRBJ1-5; CDR3 length: 14; V gene: TRBV12-3/TRBV12-4; clone size: many; D gene: NA; CDR3 DNA: TGTGCCAGCAGTTTAGATGGTTCCAATCAGCCCCAGCATTTT; CDR3 protein: CASSLDGSNQPQHF
J gene: TRBJ2-1; CDR3 length: 13; V gene: TRBV4-3; clone size: few; D gene: NA; CDR3 DNA: TGCGCCAGCAGCCAAGCAGAAAGGGCTAATCAGTTCTTC; CDR3 protein: CASSQAERANQFF
J gene: TRBJ1-6; CDR3 length: 15; V gene: TRBV20-1; clone size: NA; D gene: NA; CDR3 DNA: TGCAGTGCTAGTGAGGTTGACGCCTATAATTCACCCCTCCACTTT; CDR3 protein: CSASEVDAYNSPLHF
J gene: TRBJ2-1; CDR3 length: 11; V gene: TRBV24-1; clone size: NA; D gene: TRBD2; CDR3 DNA: TGTGCCACGGCACGGGGGGGTGAGCAGTTCTTC; CDR3 protein: CATARGGEQFF
J gene: TRBJ2-1; CDR3 length: 14; V gene: TRBV4-1; clone size: NA; D gene: NA; CDR3 DNA: TGCGCCAGCAGCCAAGAGAGACCGTACAATGAGCAGTTCTTC; CDR3 protein: CASSQERPYNEQFF
J gene: TRBJ1-1; CDR3 length: 14; V gene: TRBV20-1; clone size: few; D gene: TRBD1; CDR3 DNA: TGCAGTGCCGTACCCGAGGACAGGGGGTTTCAAGCTTTCTTT; CDR3 protein: CSAVPEDRGFQAFF
J gene: TRBJ2-1; CDR3 length: 16; V gene: TRBV7-3; clone size: NA; D gene: TRBD2; CDR3 DNA: TGTGCCAGCAGCTTAACGGTGACTAGCGGTAACAATGAGCAGTTCTTC; CDR3 protein: CASSLTVTSGNNEQFF
J gene: TRBJ2-3; CDR3 length: 14; V gene: TRBV29-1; clone size: NA; D gene: NA; CDR3 DNA: TGCAGCGTTGAATCGGGGACTCGCACAGATACGCAGTATTTT; CDR3 protein: CSVESGTRTDTQYF
J gene: TRBJ1-1; CDR3 length: 15; V gene: TRBV27; clone size: NA; D gene: TRBD1; CDR3 DNA: TGTGCCAGCAGTTTAACGAGGACAGGGGGGACTGAAGCTTTCTTT; CDR3 protein: CASSLTRTGGTEAFF
J gene: TRBJ2-5; CDR3 length: 14; V gene: TRBV6-5; clone size: few; D gene: NA; CDR3 DNA: TGTGCCAGCAGTTACTACCAGGGGCAAGAGACCCAGTACTTC; CDR3 protein: CASSYYQGQETQYF
J gene: TRBJ2-1; CDR3 length: 15; V gene: TRBV4-3; clone size: many; D gene: NA; CDR3 DNA: TGCGCCAGCAGCCAACACATCCTTAGCGGAGATGAGCAGTTCTTC; CDR3 protein: CASSQHILSGDEQFF
J gene: TRBJ2-1; CDR3 length: 14; V gene: TRBV29-1; clone size: NA; D gene: TRBD2; CDR3 DNA: TGCAGCGTTGAGTTAGCGGGAGAGGAGAATGAGCAGTTCTTC; CDR3 protein: CSVELAGEENEQFF
J gene: TRBJ1-2; CDR3 length: 11; V gene: TRBV29-1; clone size: NA; D gene: NA; CDR3 DNA: TGCAGCGCCGAAGGGAACTATGGCTACACCTTC; CDR3 protein: CSAEGNYGYTF
J gene: TRBJ1-1; CDR3 length: 12; V gene: TRBV2; clone size: NA; D gene: NA; CDR3 DNA: TGTGCCAGCAGTCTACATAACACTGAAGCTTTCTTT; CDR3 protein: CASSLHNTEAFF
J gene: TRBJ2-5; CDR3 length: 14; V gene: TRBV7-9; clone size: NA; D gene: TRBD1; CDR3 DNA: TGTGCCAGCAGCCTGCTGACAGGGACAGAGACCCAGTACTTC; CDR3 protein: CASSLLTGTETQYF
J gene: TRBJ1-2; CDR3 length: 14; V gene: TRBV14; clone size: NA; D gene: NA; CDR3 DNA: TGTGCCAGCAGCCACTCCGGGACGACCTATGGCTACACCTTC; CDR3 protein: CASSHSGTTYGYTF
J gene: TRBJ1-2; CDR3 length: 14; V gene: TRBV27; clone size: few; D gene: NA; CDR3 DNA: TGTGCCAGCAGTCCTGGGACTGGCTACTATGGCTACACCTTC; CDR3 protein: CASSPGTGYYGYTF
J gene: TRBJ2-7; CDR3 length: 15; V gene: TRBV4-3; clone size: few; D gene: NA; CDR3 DNA: TGCGCCAGCAGCCAAGGGTGGGACCAGATCTACGAGCAGTACTTC; CDR3 protein: CASSQGWDQIYEQYF
J gene: TRBJ2-3; CDR3 length: 15; V gene: TRBV19; clone size: NA; D gene: NA; CDR3 DNA: TGTGCCAGTAGTATGGACCGATACAACACAGATACGCAGTATTTT; CDR3 protein: CASSMDRYNTDTQYF
J gene: TRBJ1-1; CDR3 length: 14; V gene: TRBV7-3; clone size: few; D gene: NA; CDR3 DNA: TGTGCCAGCAGCCTGGGACCTCCTAGCACTGAAGCTTTCTTT; CDR3 protein: CASSLGPPSTEAFF
J gene: TRBJ1-2; CDR3 length: 15; V gene: TRBV5-1; clone size: many; D gene: NA; CDR3 DNA: TGCGCCAGCAGCTTGGAAGGGGGAGAATGGGATGGCTACACCTTC; CDR3 protein: CASSLEGGEWDGYTF
J gene: TRBJ1-1; CDR3 length: 14; V gene: TRBV11-1; clone size: few; D gene: TRBD1; CDR3 DNA: TGTGCCAGCAACCACAGGGGGAGGAACACTGAAGCTTTCTTT; CDR3 protein: CASNHRGRNTEAFF
J gene: TRBJ1-2; CDR3 length: 14; V gene: TRBV6-1; clone size: NA; D gene: TRBD1; CDR3 DNA: TGTGCCAGCAAAAACGAGGGGGCCTGGGGAGGCTACACCTTC; CDR3 protein: CASKNEGAWGGYTF
J gene: TRBJ1-2; CDR3 length: 18; V gene: TRBV5-1; clone size: NA; D gene: TRBD1; CDR3 DNA: TGCGCCAGCAGCCCCGGAGGGCCGAGGACAGGGACTTTCTATGGCTACACCTTC; CDR3 protein: CASSPGGPRTGTFYGYTF
J gene: TRBJ2-5; CDR3 length: 16; V gene: TRBV24-1; clone size: NA; D gene: NA; CDR3 DNA: TGTGCCACCAGTGATTTCGGTTGGGGGTCCAAAGAGACCCAGTACTTC; CDR3 protein: CATSDFGWGSKETQYF
J gene: TRBJ2-2; CDR3 length: 15; V gene: TRBV12-3/TRBV12-4; clone size: few; D gene: TRBD2; CDR3 DNA: TGTGCCAGCAGAACTAGCGGGGGGTCCACCGGGGAGCTGTTTTTT; CDR3 protein: CASRTSGGSTGELFF
J gene: TRBJ2-3; CDR3 length: 13; V gene: TRBV3-1; clone size: NA; D gene: NA; CDR3 DNA: TGTGCCAGCAGCCAAGCAGGGCTCAGTACGCAGTATTTT; CDR3 protein: CASSQAGLSTQYF
J gene: TRBJ2-5; CDR3 length: 16; V gene: TRBV20-1; clone size: NA; D gene: TRBD2; CDR3 DNA: TGCAGTGCTGGATCGGGACTAGCGGCCTCCCAAGAGACCCAGTACTTC; CDR3 protein: CSAGSGLAASQETQYF
J gene: TRBJ2-1; CDR3 length: 16; V gene: TRBV20-1; clone size: NA; D gene: TRBD2; CDR3 DNA: TGCAGTGCTAGAGATCGGGAGCGGGGGGCTTACAATGAGCAGTTCTTC; CDR3 protein: CSARDRERGAYNEQFF
J gene: TRBJ1-2; CDR3 length: 13; V gene: TRBV29-1; clone size: many; D gene: TRBD1; CDR3 DNA: TGCAGCGTTGAGGGGACAGACCTTCGGGGCTACACCTTC; CDR3 protein: CSVEGTDLRGYTF
J gene: TRBJ2-5; CDR3 length: 16; V gene: TRBV7-2; clone size: many; D gene: TRBD2; CDR3 DNA: TGTGCCAGCAGCTTAGTGTTTGATAGCGGGGAAGAGACCCAGTACTTC; CDR3 protein: CASSLVFDSGEETQYF
J gene: TRBJ1-4; CDR3 length: 15; V gene: TRBV2; clone size: NA; D gene: NA; CDR3 DNA: TGTGCCAGCACCCATTCCAGTCAAACTAATGAAAAACTGTTTTTT; CDR3 protein: CASTHSSQTNEKLFF
J gene: TRBJ2-7; CDR3 length: 14; V gene: TRBV20-1; clone size: few; D gene: NA; CDR3 DNA: TGCAGTGCTAGACTCCGGGGCGCCTCCTACGAGCAGTACTTC; CDR3 protein: CSARLRGASYEQYF
J gene: TRBJ1-1; CDR3 length: 12; V gene: TRBV20-1; clone size: few; D gene: TRBD1; CDR3 DNA: TGCAGTGCTAGCCAGGGGGTCCCTGAAGCTTTCTTT; CDR3 protein: CSASQGVPEAFF
J gene: TRBJ1-1; CDR3 length: 14; V gene: TRBV7-9; clone size: few; D gene: NA; CDR3 DNA: TGTGCCAGCAGTCCCCCCCTCGCCCTCACTGAAGCTTTCTTT; CDR3 protein: CASSPPLALTEAFF
J gene: TRBJ2-1; CDR3 length: 15; V gene: TRBV7-9; clone size: NA; D gene: TRBD2; CDR3 DNA: TGTGCCAGCAACATGGGACTAGCGGGCTACAATGAGCAGTTCTTC; CDR3 protein: CASNMGLAGYNEQFF
J gene: TRBJ2-5; CDR3 length: 12; V gene: TRBV20-1; clone size: NA; D gene: TRBD1; CDR3 DNA: TGCAGTGCCCCGGGACAGGGAGAGACCCAGTACTTC; CDR3 protein: CSAPGQGETQYF
J gene: TRBJ2-5; CDR3 length: 14; V gene: TRBV3-1; clone size: few; D gene: NA; CDR3 DNA: TGTGCCAGCAGCCAAGCTAGCCAGCAAGAGACCCAGTACTTC; CDR3 protein: CASSQASQQETQYF
J gene: TRBJ2-3; CDR3 length: 20; V gene: TRBV11-2; clone size: NA; D gene: TRBD2; CDR3 DNA: TGTGCCAGCAGCTTAGGGACTAGCGGGAGCTTAACTTCTGGGACAGATACGCAGTATTTT; CDR3 protein: CASSLGTSGSLTSGTDTQYF